Listed below are T cell receptor beta chains from one sample, sequenced in a study of blood T cells in healthy people across ages. MiXCR, run by TCRdb on the 5' RACE reads, gives a single entry per CDR3 protein. Of about 1.5 million distinct CDR3 sequences in the sample, roughly 43% are singletons; the top ten hold around 4%. The sample was blood. The source is a woman aged 18-29 years in good health. CDR3s include the opening cysteine and the closing phenylalanine or tryptophan. Fields, in order: clone size, J gene, D gene, V gene, CDR3 protein, CDR3 DNA. D genes are given only for firm matches. A clone size is listed for some rows: how often the clone was seen (once, few, many), or a class if it is expanded.

>many|TRBJ2-3|NA|TRBV20-1
CSARNRERDTQYF
TGCAGTGCTAGAAACCGGGAGCGGGATACGCAGTATTTT
>NA|TRBJ2-1|NA|TRBV3-1
CASSQEVSVGEQFF
TGTGCCAGCAGCCAAGAAGTAAGTGTGGGTGAGCAGTTCTTC
>few|TRBJ1-5|NA|TRBV28
CASKWGNQPQHF
TGTGCCAGCAAGTGGGGCAATCAGCCCCAGCATTTT
>few|TRBJ2-1|TRBD1|TRBV27
CASSRGGYGSSEQFF
TGTGCCAGCAGCAGAGGGGGCTATGGGAGTAGTGAGCAGTTCTTC
>once|TRBJ2-4|NA|TRBV28
CASRPQAGNEQYF
TGTGCCAGCAGACCCCAGGCGGGGAATGAGCAGTACTTC
>NA|TRBJ2-5|TRBD2|TRBV29-1
CSVDGLAGGSVGNEQYF
TGCAGCGTTGATGGTCTAGCGGGGGGGTCTGTCGGCAATGAGCAGTACTTC
>few|TRBJ2-3|NA|TRBV4-1
CASSQDLTYRTDTQYF
TGCGCCAGCAGCCAAGATTTGACGTACCGCACAGATACGCAGTATTTT
>few|TRBJ2-1|TRBD2|TRBV11-2
CASSPMMGGLAGVKFYNEQFF
TGTGCCAGCAGCCCCATGATGGGGGGACTAGCGGGAGTCAAATTTTACAATGAGCAGTTCTTC
>few|TRBJ1-5|NA|TRBV7-9
CASSPPTGSNQPQHF
TGTGCCAGCAGCCCACCGACAGGTAGCAATCAGCCCCAGCATTTT
>few|TRBJ2-1|TRBD2|TRBV5-1
CASSLGGLAVSIYNEQFF
TGCGCCAGCAGCTTAGGGGGACTAGCGGTATCAATATACAATGAGCAGTTCTTC
>NA|TRBJ2-1|TRBD2|TRBV7-9
CASSPLAGEDNEQFF
TGTGCCAGCAGCCCACTAGCGGGAGAGGACAATGAGCAGTTCTTC